The rows below give T cell receptor beta chains drawn from one sample of a study of shared clonotypes between healthy human individuals. Method: immunoSEQ multiplex PCR; TCRdb's copy keeps in-frame clones and lacks some. The sample has 450,000 to 700,000 clones; 95% to 96% are singletons. The sequenced material came from naive CD8+ T cells sorted from blood. These receptors originate from a woman aged 25 to 45 in good health. Both conserved end residues are part of each CDR3. D genes are given only for firm matches. Clone size is given for some rows only: seen once, a few or many times, or a class if the clone is expanded.

abundance,d_gene,j_gene,v_gene,CDR3nt,CDR3aa
-,TRBD2,TRBJ2-7,TRBV19,TGTGCCAGTAGTTTCGGGACTATCTACGAGCAGTACTTC,CASSFGTIYEQYF
-,TRBD1,TRBJ2-7,TRBV7-9,TGTGCCAGCAGCTTGGGACAGGGAAGCTTTGTTATGAGCGAGCAGTACTTC,CASSLGQGSFVMSEQYF
-,TRBD1,TRBJ1-2,TRBV18,TGTGCCAGCTCACCGCCCGGACAGGGACACTATGGCTACACCTTC,CASSPPGQGHYGYTF
-,-,TRBJ2-7,TRBV6-1,TGTGCCAGCAGTGCAACTAGGTACTACGAGCAGTACTTC,CASSATRYYEQYF
-,-,TRBJ2-1,TRBV5-1,TGCGCCAGCAGCTTGGCGCCAACTGAGCAGTTCTTC,CASSLAPTEQFF
-,-,TRBJ2-2,TRBV2,TGTGCCAGCAGTTGGACAGAGTACACCGGGGAGCTGTTTTTT,CASSWTEYTGELFF
-,TRBD1,TRBJ2-3,TRBV27,TGTGCCAGCATAAACACCGGGACAGGGGAGACAGATACGCAGTATTTT,CASINTGTGETDTQYF
once,-,TRBJ2-7,TRBV21-1,TGTGCCAGCAGCCAGCGGACTAGCGGGAGTCCGTACGAGCAGTACTTC,CASSQRTSGSPYEQYF
-,TRBD2,TRBJ2-7,TRBV6-5,TGTGCCAGCAGTTACTCGAAAGCGGGAGTTAAGCACGAGCAGTACTTC,CASSYSKAGVKHEQYF
-,TRBD1,TRBJ2-7,TRBV5-5,TGTGCCAGCAGCTTGAACCCAGGGGGCTACGAGCAGTACTTC,CASSLNPGGYEQYF
-,TRBD1,TRBJ2-7,TRBV4-1,TGCGCCAGCAGCCAAGAAGACAGGGTGGGGTACGAGCAGTACTTC,CASSQEDRVGYEQYF
-,TRBD1,TRBJ2-7,TRBV5-1,TGCGCCAGCAGCTTGTCGGGCGGACTTGGACAGGGATTATTCTACGAGCAGTACTTC,CASSLSGGLGQGLFYEQYF
-,-,TRBJ1-2,TRBV2,TGTGCCAGCAACGGCATCTTTAACTATGGCTACACCTTC,CASNGIFNYGYTF
-,TRBD2,TRBJ2-7,TRBV7-9,TGTGCCAGCAGCCTCACACCCCCTAGCGGAACCTACGAGCAGTACTTC,CASSLTPPSGTYEQYF